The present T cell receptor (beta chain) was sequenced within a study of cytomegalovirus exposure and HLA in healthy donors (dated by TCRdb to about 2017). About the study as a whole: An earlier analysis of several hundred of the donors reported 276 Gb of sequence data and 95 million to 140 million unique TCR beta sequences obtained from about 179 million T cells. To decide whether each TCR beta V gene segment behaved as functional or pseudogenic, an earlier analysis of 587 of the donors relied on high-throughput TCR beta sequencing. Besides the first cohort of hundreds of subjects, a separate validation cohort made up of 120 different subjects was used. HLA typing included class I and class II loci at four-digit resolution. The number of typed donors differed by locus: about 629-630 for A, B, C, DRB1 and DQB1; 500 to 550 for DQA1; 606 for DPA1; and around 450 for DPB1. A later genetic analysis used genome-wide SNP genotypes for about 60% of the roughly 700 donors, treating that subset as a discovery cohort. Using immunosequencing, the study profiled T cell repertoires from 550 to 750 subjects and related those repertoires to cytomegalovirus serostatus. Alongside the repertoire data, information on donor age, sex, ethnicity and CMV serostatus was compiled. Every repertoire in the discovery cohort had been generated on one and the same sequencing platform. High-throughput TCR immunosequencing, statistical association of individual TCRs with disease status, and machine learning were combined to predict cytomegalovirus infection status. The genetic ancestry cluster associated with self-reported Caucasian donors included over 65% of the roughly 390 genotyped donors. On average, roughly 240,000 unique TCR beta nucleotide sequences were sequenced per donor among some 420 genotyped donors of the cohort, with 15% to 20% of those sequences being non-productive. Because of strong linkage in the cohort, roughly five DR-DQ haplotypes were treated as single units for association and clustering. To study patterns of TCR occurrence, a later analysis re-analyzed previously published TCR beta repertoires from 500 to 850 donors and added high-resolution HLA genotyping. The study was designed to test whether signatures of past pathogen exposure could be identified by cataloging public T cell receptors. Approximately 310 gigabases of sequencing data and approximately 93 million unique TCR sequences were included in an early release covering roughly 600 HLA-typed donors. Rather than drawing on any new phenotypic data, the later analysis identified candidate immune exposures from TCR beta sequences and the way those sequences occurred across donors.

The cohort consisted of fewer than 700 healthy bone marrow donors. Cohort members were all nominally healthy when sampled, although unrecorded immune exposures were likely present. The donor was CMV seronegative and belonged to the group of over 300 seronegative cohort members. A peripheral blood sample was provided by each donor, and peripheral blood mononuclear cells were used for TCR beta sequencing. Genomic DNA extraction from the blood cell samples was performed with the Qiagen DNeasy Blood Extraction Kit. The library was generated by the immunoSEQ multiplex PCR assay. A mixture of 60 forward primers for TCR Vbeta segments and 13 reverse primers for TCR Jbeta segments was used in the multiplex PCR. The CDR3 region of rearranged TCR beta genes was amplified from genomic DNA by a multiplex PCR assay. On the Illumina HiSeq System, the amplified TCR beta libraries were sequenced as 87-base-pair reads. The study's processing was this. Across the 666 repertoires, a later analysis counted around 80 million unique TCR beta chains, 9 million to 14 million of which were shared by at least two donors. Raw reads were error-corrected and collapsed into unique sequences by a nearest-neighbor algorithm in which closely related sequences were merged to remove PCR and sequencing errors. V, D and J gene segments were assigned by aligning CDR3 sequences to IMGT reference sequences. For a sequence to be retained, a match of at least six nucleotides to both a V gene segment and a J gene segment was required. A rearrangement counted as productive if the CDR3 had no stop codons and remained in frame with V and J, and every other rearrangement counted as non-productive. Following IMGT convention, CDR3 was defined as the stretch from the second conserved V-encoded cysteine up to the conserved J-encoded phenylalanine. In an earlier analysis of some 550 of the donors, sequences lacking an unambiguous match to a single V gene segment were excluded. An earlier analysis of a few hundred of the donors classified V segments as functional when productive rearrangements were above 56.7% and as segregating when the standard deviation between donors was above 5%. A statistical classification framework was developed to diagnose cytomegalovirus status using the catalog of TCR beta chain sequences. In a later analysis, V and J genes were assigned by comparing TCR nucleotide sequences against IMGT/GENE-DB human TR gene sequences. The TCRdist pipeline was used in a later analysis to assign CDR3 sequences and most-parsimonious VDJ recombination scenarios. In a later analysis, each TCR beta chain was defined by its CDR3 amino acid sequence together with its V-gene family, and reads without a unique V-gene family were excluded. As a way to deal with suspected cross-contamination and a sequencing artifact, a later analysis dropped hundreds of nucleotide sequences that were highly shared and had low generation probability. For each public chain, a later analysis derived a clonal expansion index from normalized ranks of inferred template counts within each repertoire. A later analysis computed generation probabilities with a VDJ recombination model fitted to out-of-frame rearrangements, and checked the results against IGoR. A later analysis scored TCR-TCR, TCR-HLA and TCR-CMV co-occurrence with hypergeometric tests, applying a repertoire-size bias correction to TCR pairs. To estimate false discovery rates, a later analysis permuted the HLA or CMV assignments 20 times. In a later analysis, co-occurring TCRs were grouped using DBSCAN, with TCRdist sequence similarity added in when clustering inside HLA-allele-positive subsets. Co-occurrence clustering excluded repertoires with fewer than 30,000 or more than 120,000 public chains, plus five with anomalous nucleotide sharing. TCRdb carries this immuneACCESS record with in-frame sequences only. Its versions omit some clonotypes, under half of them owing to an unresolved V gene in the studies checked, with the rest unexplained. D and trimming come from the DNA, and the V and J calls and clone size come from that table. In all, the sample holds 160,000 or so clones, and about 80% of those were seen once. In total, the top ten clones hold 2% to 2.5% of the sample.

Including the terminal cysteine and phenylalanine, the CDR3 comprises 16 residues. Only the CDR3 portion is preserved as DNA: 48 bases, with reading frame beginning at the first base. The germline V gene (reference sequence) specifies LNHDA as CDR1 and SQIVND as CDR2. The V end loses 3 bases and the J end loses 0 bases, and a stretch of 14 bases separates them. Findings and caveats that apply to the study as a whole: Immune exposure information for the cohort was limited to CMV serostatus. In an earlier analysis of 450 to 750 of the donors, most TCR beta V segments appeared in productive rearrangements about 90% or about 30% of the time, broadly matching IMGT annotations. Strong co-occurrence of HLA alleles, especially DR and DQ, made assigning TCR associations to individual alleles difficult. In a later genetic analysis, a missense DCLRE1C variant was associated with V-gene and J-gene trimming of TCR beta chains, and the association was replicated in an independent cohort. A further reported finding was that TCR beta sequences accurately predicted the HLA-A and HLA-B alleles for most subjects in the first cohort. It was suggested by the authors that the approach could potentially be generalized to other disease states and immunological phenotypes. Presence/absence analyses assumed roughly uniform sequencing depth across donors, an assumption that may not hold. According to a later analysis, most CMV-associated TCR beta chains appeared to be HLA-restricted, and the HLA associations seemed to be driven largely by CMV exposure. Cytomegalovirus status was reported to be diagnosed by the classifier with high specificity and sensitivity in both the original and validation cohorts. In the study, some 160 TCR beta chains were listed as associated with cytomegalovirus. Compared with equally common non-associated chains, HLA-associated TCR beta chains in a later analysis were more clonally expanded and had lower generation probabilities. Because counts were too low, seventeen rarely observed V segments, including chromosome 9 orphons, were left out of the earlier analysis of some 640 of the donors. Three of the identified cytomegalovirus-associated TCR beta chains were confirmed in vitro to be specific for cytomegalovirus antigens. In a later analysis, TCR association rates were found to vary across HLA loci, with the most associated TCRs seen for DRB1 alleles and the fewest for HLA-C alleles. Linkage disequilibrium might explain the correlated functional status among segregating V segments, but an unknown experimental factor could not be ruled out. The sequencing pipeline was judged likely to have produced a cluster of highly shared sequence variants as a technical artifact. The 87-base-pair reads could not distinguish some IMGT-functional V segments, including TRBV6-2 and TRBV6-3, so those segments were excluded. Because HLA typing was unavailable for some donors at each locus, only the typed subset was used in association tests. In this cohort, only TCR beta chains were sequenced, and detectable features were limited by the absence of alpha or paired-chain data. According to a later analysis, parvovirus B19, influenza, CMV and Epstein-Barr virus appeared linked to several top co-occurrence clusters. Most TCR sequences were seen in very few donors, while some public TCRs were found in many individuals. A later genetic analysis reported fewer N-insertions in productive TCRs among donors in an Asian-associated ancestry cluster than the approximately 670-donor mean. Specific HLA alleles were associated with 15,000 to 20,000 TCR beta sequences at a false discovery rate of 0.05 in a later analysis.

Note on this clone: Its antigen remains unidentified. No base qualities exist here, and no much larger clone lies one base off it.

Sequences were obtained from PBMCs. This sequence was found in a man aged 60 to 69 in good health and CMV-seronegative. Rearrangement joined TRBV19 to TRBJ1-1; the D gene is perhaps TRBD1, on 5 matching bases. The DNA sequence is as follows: TGTGCCAGTAGTATTATCCAGGGCCCCCTGAACACTGAAGCTTTCTTT. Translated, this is CASSIIQGPLNTEAFF.